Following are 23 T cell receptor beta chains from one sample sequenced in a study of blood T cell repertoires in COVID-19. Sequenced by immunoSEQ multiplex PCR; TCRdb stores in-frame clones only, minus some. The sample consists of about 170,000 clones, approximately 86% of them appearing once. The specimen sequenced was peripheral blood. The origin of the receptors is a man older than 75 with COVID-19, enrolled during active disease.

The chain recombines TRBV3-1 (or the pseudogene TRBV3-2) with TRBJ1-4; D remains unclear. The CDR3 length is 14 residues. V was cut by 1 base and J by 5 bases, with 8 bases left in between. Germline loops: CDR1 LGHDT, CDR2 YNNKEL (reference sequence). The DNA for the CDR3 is TGTGCCAGCAGCCAAGCTTGGGCGAATGAAAAACTGTTTTTT. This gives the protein CASSQAWANEKLFF.

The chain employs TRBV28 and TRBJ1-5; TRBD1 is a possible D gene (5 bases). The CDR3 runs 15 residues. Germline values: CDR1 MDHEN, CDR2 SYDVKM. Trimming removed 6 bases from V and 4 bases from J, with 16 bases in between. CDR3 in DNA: TGTGCCAGCAGAAACTCGCGGGGACGAAATCAGCCCCAGCATTTT. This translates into CASRNSRGRNQPQHF.

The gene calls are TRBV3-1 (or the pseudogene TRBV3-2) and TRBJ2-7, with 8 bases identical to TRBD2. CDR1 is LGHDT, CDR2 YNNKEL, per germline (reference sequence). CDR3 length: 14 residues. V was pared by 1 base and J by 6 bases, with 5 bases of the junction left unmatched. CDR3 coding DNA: TGTGCCAGCAGCCAAGTCCGGGGGGGTAGCGAGCAGTACTTC. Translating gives CASSQVRGGSEQYF.

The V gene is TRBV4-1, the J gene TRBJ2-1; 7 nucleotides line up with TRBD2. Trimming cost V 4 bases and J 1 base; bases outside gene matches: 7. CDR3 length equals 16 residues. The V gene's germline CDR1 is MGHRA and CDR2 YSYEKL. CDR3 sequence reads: CASSPIGTKSYNEQFF. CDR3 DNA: TGCGCCAGCAGCCCCATCGGGACTAAGTCCTACAATGAGCAGTTCTTC.

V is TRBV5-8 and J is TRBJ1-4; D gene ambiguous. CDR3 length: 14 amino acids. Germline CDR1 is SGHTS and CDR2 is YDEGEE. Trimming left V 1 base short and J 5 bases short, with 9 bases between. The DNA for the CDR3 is TGTGCCAGCAGCTTGTACAGAGAAAATGAAAAACTGTTTTTT. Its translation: CASSLYRENEKLFF.

The CDR3 is CASSFWTGGNTEAFF. The CDR3 DNA sequence: TGTGCCAGCAGCTTTTGGACAGGGGGGAACACTGAAGCTTTCTTT. The chain recombines TRBV5-4 with TRBJ1-1; 10 nucleotides line up with TRBD1. The CDR3 covers 15 residues. CDR1 and CDR2 (germline): SGHNT, YYREEE (reference sequence). J gave up 1 base and V 2 bases, and 2 bases lay outside the gene matches.

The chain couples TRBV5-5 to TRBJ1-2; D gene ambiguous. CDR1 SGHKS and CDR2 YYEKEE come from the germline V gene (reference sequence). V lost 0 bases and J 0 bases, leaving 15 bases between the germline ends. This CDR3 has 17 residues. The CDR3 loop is CASSLGHRLPANYGYTF. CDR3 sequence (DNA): TGTGCCAGCAGCTTGGGACACCGGCTCCCCGCTAACTATGGCTACACCTTC. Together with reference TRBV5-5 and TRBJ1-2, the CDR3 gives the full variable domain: DAGVTQSPTHLIKTRGQQVTLRCSPISGHKSVSWYQQVLGQGPQFIFQYYEKEERGRGNFPDRFSARQFPNYSSELNVNALLLGDSALYLCASSLGHRLPANYGYTFGSGTRLTVV.

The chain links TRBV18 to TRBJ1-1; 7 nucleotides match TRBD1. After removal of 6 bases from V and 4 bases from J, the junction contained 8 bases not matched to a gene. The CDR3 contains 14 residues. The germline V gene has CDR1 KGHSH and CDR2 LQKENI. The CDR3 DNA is TGTGCCAGCTCCTCAGGGGGAAGGGGCACTGAAGCTTTCTTT. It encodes CASSSGGRGTEAFF.

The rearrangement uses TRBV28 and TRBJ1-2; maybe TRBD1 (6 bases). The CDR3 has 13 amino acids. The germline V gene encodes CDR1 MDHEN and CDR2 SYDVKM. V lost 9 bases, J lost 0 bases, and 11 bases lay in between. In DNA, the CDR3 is TGTGCCAGTTCGACAGGAACTAACTATGGCTACACCTTC. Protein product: CASSTGTNYGYTF.

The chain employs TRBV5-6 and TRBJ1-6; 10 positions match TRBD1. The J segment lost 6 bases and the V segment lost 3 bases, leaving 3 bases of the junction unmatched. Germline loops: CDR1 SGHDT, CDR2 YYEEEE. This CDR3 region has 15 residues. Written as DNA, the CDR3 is TGTGCCAGCAGCTCCGACAGGGGGCCTAATTCACCCCTCCACTTT. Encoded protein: CASSSDRGPNSPLHF.

CDR3 DNA: TGTGCCAGCAGCTTAGGTCGACTTAGCGGGGGAGTCACAGATACGCAGTATTTT. Translated, it gives CASSLGRLSGGVTDTQYF. This chain connects TRBV13 to TRBJ2-3; 9 bases map to TRBD2. This CDR3 spans 18 amino acids. After removal of 0 bases from V and 2 bases from J, the junction contained 9 bases not matched to a gene. The germline V gene has CDR1 PRHDT and CDR2 FYEKMQ (reference sequence).

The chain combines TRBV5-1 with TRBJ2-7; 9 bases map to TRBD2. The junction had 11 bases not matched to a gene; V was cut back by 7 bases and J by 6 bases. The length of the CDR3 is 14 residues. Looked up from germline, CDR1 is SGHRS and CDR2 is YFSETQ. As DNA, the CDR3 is TGCGCCAGCGCCCCGGGGGCGGGAGGGCGCGAGCAGTACTTC. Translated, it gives CASAPGAGGREQYF.

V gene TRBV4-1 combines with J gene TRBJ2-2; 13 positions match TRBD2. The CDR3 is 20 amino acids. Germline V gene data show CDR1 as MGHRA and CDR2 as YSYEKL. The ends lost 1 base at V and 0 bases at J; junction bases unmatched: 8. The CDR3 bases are TGCGCCAGCAGCCAAGCGCTTGGACTAGCGGGGGCCCCGAACACCGGGGAGCTGTTTTTT. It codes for CASSQALGLAGAPNTGELFF.

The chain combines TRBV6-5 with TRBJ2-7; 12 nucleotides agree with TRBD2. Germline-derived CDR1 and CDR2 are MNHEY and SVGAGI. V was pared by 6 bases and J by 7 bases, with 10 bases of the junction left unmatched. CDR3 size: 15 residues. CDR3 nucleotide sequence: TGTGCCAGCAGCGGACTAGCGGGGCTGGGAGAAGAGCAGTACTTC. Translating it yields CASSGLAGLGEEQYF.

CDR3 loop: CASSYAGSSVVEQYF. CDR3 in DNA: TGTGCCAGCAGTTACGCCGGGAGCTCCGTAGTCGAGCAGTACTTC. The rearrangement uses TRBV6-2 or TRBV6-3 and TRBJ2-7; weak D call: TRBD2 (6 bases). CDR1 is MNHEY and CDR2 is SVGEGT in the germline V gene. V lost 2 bases, J lost 6 bases, and 17 bases lay in between. The CDR3 totals 15 residues.

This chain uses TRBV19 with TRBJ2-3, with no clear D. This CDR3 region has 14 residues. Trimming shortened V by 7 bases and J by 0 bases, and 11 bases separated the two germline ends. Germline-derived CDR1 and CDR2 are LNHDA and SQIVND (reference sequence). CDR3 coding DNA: TGTGCCAGTACCAGCCTGACTAGCACAGATACGCAGTATTTT. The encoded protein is CASTSLTSTDTQYF.

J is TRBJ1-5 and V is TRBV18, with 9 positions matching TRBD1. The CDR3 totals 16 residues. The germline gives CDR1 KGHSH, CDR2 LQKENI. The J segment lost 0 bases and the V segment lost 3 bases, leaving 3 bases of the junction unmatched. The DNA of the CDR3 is TGTGCCAGCTCACCCGGGACAGGGAATAGCAATCAGCCCCAGCATTTT. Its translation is CASSPGTGNSNQPQHF.

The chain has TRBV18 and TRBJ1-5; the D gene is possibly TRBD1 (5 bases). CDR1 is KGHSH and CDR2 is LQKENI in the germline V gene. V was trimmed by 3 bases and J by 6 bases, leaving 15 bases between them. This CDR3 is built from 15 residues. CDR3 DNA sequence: TGTGCCAGCTCACCTCAGGCAGGGAGGACTCAGCCCCAGCATTTT. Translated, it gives CASSPQAGRTQPQHF.

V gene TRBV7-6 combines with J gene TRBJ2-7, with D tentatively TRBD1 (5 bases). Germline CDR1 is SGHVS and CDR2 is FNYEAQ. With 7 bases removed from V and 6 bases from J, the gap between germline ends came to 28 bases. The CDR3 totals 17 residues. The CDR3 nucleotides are TGTGCCAGCACTCCGAACCCGGCCCAGGGATCTATCCTCGAGCAGTACTTC. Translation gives CASTPNPAQGSILEQYF.

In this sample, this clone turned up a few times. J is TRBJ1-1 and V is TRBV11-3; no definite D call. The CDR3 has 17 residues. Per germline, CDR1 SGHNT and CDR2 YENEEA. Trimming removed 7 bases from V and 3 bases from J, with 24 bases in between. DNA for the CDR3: TGTGCCAGCAAACATTCAGATCGGGTTACTTTTGACACTGAAGCTTTCTTT. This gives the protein CASKHSDRVTFDTEAFF.

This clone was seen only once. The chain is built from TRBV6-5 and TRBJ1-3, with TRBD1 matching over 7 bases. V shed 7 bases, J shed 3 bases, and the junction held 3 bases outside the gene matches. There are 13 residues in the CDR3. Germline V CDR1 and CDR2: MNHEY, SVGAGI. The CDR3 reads CASKGARGNTIYF. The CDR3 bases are TGTGCCAGCAAGGGGGCCCGTGGAAACACCATATATTTT.

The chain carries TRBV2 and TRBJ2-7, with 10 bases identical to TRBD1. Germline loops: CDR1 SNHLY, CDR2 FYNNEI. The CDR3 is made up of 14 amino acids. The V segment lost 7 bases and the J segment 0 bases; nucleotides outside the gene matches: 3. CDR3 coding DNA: TGTGCCAGCAACGACAGGGGGCTCTCCTACGAGCAGTACTTC. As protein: CASNDRGLSYEQYF.

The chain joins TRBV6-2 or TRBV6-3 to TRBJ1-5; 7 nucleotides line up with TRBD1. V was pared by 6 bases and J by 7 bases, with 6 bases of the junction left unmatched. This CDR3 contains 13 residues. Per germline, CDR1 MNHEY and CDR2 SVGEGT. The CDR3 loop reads CASSFSTGQPQHF. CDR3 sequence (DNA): TGTGCCAGCAGCTTCTCGACAGGGCAGCCCCAGCATTTT.